This TCR beta chain was profiled in a study of identical twins. Study-level findings and limits: For monozygotic twins, models underestimated out-of-frame TCR alpha sharing.

The CDR3 spans 13 residues. Trimming took 4 bases from V and 4 from J, leaving 10 bases between them. The germline CDR1 and CDR2 sequences are LGHDT and YNNKEL (reference sequence). This clonotype was detected ten times or more. Its antigen is not known. TCRdb re-called the 5' RACE reads through MiXCR, storing one row per CDR3 protein. The sample consists of around 250,000 distinct CDR3 sequences, approximately 11% of them appearing once. These same records also appear under a second study, on yellow fever vaccine responses in identical twins.

The clonotype originates from a woman younger than 30 in good health. The chain recombines TRBV3-1 with TRBJ1-1; D not resolved. Sequenced input: memory (CD45RO+) T cells sorted from blood. CDR3 DNA sequence: TGTGCCAGCAGCCGGAAGGGTGGCACTGAAGCTTTCTTT. The encoded protein is CASSRKGGTEAFF.